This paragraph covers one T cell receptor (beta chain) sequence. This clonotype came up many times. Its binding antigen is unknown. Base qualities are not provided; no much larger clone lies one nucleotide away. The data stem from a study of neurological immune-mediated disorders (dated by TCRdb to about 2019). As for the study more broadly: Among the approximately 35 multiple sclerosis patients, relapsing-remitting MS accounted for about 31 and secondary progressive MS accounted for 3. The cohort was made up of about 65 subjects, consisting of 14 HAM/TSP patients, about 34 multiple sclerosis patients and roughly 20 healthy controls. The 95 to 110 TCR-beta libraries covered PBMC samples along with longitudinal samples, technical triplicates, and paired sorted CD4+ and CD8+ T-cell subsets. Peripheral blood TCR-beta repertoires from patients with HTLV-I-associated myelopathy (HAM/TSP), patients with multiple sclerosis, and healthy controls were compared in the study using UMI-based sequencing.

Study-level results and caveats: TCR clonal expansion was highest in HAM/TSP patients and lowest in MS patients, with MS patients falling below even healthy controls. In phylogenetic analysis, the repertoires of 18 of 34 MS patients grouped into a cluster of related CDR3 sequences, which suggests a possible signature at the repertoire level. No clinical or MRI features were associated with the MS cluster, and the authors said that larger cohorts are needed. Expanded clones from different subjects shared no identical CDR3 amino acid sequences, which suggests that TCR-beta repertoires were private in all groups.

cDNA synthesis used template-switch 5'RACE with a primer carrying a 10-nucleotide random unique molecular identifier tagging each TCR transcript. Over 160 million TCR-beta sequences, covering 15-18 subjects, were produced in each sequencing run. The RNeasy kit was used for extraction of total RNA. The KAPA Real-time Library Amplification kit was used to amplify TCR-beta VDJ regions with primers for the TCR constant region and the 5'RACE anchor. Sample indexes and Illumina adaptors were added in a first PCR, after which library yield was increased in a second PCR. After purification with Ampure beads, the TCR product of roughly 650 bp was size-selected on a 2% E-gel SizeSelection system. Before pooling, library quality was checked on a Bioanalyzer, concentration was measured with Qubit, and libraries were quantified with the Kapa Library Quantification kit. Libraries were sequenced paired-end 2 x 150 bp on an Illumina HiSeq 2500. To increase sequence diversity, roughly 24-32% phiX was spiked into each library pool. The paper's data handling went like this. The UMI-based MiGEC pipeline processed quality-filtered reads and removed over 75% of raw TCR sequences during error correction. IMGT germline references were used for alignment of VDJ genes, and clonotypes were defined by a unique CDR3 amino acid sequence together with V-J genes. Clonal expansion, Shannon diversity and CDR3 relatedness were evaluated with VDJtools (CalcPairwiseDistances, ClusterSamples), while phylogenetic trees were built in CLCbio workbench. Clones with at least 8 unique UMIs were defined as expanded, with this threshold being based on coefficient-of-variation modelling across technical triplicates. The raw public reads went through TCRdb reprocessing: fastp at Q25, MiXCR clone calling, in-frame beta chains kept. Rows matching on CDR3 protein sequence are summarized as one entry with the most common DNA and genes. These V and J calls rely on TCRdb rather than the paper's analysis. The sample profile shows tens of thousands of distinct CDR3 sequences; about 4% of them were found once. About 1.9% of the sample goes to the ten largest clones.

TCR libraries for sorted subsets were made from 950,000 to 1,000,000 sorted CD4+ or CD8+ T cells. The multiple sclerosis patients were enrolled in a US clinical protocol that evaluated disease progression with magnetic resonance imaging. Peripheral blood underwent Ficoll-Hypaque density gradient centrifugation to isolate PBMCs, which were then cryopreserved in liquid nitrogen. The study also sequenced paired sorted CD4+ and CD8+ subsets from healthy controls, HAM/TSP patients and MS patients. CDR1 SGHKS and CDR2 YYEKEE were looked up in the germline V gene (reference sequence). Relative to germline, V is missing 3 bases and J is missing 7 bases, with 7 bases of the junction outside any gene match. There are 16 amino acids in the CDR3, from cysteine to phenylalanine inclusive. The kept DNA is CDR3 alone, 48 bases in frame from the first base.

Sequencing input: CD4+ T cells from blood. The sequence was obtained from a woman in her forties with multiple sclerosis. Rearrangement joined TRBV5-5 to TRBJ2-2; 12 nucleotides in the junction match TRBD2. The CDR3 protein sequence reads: CASSSLAGGSIGELFF. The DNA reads TGTGCCAGCAGCTCTCTAGCGGGGGGGTCTATCGGGGAGCTGTTTTTT.